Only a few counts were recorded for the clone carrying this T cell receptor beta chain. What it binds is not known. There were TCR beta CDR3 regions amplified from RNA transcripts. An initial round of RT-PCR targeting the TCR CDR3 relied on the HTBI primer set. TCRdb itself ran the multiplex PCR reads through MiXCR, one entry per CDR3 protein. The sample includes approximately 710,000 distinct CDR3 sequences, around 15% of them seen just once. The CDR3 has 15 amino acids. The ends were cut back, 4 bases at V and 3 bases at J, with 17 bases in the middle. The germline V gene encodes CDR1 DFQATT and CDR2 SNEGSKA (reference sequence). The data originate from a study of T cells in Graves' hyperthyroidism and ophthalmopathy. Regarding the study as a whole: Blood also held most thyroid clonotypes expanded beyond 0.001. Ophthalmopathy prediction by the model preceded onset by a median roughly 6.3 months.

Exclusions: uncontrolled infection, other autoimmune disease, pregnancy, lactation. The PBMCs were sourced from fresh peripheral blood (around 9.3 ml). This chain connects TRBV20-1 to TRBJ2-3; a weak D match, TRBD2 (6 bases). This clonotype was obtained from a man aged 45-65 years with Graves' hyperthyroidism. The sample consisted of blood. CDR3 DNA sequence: TGCAGTGCTACAGTTCGCGGGACTGATACAGATACGCAGTATTTT. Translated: CSATVRGTDTDTQYF.